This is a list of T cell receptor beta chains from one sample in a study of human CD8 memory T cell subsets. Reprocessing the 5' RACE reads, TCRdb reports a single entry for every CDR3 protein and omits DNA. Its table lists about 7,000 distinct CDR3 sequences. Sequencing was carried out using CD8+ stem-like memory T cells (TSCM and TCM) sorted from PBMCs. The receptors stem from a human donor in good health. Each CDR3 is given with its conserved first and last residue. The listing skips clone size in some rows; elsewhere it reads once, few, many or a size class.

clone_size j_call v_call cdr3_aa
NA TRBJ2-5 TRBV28 CASAETGGDETQYF
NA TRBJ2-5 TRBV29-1 CSVAMGTGETQYF
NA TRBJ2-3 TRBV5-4 CASSALLSPTLGDTQYF
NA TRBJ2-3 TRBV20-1 CSASPPEGLAATDTQYF
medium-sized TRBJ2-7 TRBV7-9 CASSLAQETTEQYF
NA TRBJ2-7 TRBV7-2 CASSPGIWGNYEQYF
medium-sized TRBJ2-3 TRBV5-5 CASSLDPGLAGATDTQYF
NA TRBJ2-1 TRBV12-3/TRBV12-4 CASRLAGGPYNEQFF
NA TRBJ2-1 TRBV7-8 CASSLGQVGEQFF
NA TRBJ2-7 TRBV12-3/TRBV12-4 CASSSYRGQYEQYF
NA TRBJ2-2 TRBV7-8 CASSLVGGTLNTGELFF
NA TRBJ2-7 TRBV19 CASSTSRAAPDEQYF
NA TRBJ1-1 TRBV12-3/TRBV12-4 CASSLLGYQWGEAFF
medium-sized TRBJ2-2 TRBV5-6 CASSLETDNTGELFF
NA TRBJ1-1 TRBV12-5 CASGPGYGNTEAFF
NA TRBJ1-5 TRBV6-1 CASTQKTDGGQPQHF
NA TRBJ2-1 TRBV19 CASSITAGGPNEQFF
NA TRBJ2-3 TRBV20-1 CSAPGQAQSPNTQYF
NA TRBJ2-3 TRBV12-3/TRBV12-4 CASSFSGSTDTQYF
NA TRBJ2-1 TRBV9 CASSVEWTIHHEQFF
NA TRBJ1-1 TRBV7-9 CASSLPGMNTEAFF
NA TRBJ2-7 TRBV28 CASSFRGSGSYEQYF
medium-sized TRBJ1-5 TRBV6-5 CASRSTGRNQPQHF